Described below is a single TCR beta chain sequence and its context. This entry is derived from a study of STAT5B mutations in CD4+ large granular lymphocyte leukemia. The table came from immunoSEQ multiplex PCR; TCRdb's copy has only in-frame clones and leaves some out. The table records about 50,000 clones, roughly 80% of them present only once. The germline V gene encodes CDR1 SGHTA and CDR2 FQGNSA. This CDR3 spans 17 amino acids. With 3 bases removed from V and 4 bases from J, the gap between germline ends came to 20 bases. The source is a human donor in good health. The sequenced material came from CD4+ T cells from blood buffy coats. This chain uses TRBV7-2 with TRBJ2-3, with D possibly TRBD2 on 6 matching bases. CDR3 amino acids: CASSFHWGDSSADTQYF. CDR3 in DNA: TGTGCCAGCAGCTTCCACTGGGGGGACTCATCTGCAGATACGCAGTATTTT.